This T cell receptor (beta chain) is from a study of blood T cell repertoires in COVID-19. Study in general: The origin of the acute and convalescent COVID-19 samples was the United States, Italy and Spain. PBMCs, B-cell-depleted T cells, or T cells provided the cDNA or gDNA that made up the material.

Per the original data handling: Using reference gene primer amplification, nucleated cell counts were estimated. TCRdb's copy holds only in-frame clones and misses some; the assay was immunoSEQ multiplex PCR. V, J and clone size derive from that table, while D and trimming were established from the DNA sequence. The table has around 620,000 clones, about 90% seen once. The V end was cut by 5 bases, the J end by 8 bases, with 15 bases between. The V gene's germline CDR1 is SEHNR and CDR2 FQNEAQ (reference sequence). This CDR3 has 14 amino acids. The sequence came from a woman aged 18-30 years with acute or convalescent COVID-19. Sample: peripheral blood. The V and J genes are TRBV7-9 and TRBJ1-4, with D uncertain. This CDR3 reads CASSPVGVYEKLFF. CDR3 DNA sequence: TGTGCCAGCAGCCCCGTAGGAGTATACGAAAAACTGTTTTTT. The full variable domain, its missing parts supplied by reference TRBV7-9 and TRBJ1-4, is DTGVSQNPRHKITKRGQNVTFRCDPISEHNRLYWYRQTLGQGPEFLTYFQNEAQLEKSRLLSDRFSAERPKGSFSTLEIQRTEQGDSAMYLCASSPVGVYEKLFFGSGTQLSVL.